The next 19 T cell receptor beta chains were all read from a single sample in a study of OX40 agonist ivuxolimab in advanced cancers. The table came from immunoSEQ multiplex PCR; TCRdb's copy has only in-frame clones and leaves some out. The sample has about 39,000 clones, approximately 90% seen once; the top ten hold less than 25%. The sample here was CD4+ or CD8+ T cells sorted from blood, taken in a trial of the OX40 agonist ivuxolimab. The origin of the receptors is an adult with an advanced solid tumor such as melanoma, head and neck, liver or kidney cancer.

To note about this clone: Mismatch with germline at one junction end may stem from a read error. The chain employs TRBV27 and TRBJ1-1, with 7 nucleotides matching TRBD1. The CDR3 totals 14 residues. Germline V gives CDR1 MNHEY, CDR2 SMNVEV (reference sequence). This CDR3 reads CASSLSAGQYESFF. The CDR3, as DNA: TGTGCCAGCAGTTTATCTGCGGGACAGTATGAATCTTTCTTT.

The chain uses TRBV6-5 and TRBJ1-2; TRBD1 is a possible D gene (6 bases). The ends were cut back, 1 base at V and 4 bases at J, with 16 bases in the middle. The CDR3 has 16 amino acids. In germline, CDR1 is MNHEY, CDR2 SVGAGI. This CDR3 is CASSYWAPGVRYGYTF. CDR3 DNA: TGTGCCAGCAGTTACTGGGCCCCAGGGGTGCGCTATGGCTACACCTTC.

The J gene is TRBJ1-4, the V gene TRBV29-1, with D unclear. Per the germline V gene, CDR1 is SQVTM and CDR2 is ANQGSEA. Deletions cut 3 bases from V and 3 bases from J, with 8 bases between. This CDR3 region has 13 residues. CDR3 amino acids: CSVDSVSNEKLFF. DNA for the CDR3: TGCAGCGTTGATTCAGTTTCTAATGAAAAACTGTTTTTT.

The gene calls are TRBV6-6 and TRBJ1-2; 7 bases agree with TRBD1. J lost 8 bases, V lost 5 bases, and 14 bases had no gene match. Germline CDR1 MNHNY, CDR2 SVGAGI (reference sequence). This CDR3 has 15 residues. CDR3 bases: TGTGCCAGCAGTCCCCTGACAGGGAAAGAAACCGGCTACACCTTC. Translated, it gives CASSPLTGKETGYTF.

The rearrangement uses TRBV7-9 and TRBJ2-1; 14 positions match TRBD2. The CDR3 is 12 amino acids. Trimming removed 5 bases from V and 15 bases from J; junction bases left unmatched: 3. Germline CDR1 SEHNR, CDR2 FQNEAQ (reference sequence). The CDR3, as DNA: TGTGCCAGCAGCCTCGGACTAGCGGGAGGGTTCTTC. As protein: CASSLGLAGGFF.

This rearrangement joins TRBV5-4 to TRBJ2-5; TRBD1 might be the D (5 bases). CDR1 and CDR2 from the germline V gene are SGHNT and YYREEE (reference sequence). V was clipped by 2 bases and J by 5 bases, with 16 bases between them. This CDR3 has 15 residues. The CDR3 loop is CASSLHSYPGETQYF. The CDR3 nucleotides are TGTGCCAGCAGCTTACATTCTTACCCAGGGGAGACCCAGTACTTC. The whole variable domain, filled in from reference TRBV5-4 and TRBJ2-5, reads ETGVTQSPTHLIKTRGQQVTLRCSSQSGHNTVSWYQQALGQGPQFIFQYYREEENGRGNFPPRFSGLQFPNYSSELNVNALELDDSALYLCASSLHSYPGETQYFGPGTRLLVL.

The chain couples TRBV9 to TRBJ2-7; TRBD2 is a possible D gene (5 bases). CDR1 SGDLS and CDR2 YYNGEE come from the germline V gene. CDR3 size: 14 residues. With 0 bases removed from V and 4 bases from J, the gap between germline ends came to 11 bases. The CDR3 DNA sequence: TGTGCCAGCAGCGTAGAACCTAGCCAGTACGAGCAGTACTTC. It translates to CASSVEPSQYEQYF.

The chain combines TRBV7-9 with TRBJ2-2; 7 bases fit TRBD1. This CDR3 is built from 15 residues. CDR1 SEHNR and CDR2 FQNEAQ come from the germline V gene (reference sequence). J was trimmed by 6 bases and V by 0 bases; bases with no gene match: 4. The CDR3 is CASSLATQGAGELFF. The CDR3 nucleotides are TGTGCCAGCAGCTTAGCGACGCAGGGGGCCGGGGAGCTGTTTTTT.

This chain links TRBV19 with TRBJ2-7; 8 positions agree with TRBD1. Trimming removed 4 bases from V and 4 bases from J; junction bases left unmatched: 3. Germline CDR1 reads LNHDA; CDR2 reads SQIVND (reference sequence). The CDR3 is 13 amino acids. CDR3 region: CASSTTGGYEQYF. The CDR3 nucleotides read TGTGCCAGTAGTACAACAGGGGGATACGAGCAGTACTTC.

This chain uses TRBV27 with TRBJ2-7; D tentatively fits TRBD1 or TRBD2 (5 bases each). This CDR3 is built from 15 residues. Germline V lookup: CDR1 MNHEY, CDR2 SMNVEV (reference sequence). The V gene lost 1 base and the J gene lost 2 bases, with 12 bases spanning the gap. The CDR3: CASSLLGDGTYEQYF. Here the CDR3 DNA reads TGTGCCAGCAGTTTATTAGGGGACGGGACCTACGAGCAGTACTTC.

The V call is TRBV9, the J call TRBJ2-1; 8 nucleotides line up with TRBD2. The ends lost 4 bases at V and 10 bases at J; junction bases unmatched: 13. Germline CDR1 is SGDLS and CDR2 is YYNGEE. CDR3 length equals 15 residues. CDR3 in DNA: TGTGCCAGCAGCACGGGTAGCGGGACCGTTGAGGAGCAGTTCTTC. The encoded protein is CASSTGSGTVEEQFF.

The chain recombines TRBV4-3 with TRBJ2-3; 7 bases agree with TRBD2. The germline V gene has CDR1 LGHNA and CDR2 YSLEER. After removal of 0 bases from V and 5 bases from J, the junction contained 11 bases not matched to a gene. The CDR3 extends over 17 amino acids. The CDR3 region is CASSQDHGGRVGDTQYF. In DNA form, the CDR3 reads TGCGCCAGCAGCCAAGATCACGGGGGGAGGGTAGGAGATACGCAGTATTTT.

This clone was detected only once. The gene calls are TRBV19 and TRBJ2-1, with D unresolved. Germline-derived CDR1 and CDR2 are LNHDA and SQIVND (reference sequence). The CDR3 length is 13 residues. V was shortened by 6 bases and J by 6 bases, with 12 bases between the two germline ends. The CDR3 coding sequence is TGTGCCAGTAGCTCATTTCTAGTCAATGAGCAGTTCTTC. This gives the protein CASSSFLVNEQFF.

CDR3 DNA: TGTGCCAGCAGTTACAACGGGTTGGGCAATCAGCCCCAGCATTTT. Its protein product is CASSYNGLGNQPQHF. The chain joins TRBV28 to TRBJ1-5; D ambiguous. CDR1 is MDHEN and CDR2 is SYDVKM in the germline V gene. This CDR3 comprises 15 residues. Between the trimmed V and J ends, which lost 4 bases and 2 bases, there was a span of 12 bases.

DNA of the CDR3: TGTGCCAGCATGATGACTAACCAAGAGACCCAGTACTTC. Its protein product is CASMMTNQETQYF. The genes are TRBV6-6 and TRBJ2-5; tentatively, D is TRBD2 (5 bases). This CDR3 contains 13 residues. The germline V gene encodes CDR1 MNHNY and CDR2 SVGAGI (reference sequence). Trimming took off 7 bases at V and 0 bases at J, with 9 bases between the two ends.

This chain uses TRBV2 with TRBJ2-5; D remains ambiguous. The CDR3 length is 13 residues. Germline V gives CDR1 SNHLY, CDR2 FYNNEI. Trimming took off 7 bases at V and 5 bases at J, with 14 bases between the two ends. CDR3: CASTTIPRETQYF. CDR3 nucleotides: TGTGCCAGCACCACCATCCCACGGGAGACCCAGTACTTC.

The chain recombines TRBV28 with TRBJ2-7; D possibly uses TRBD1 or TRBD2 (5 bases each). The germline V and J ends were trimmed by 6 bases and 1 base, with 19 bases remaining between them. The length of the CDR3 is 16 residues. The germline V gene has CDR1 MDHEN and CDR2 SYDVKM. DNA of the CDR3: TGTGCCAGCAGCTACCCGGGGCATTCCGCTTCCTACGAGCAGTACTTC. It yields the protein CASSYPGHSASYEQYF.

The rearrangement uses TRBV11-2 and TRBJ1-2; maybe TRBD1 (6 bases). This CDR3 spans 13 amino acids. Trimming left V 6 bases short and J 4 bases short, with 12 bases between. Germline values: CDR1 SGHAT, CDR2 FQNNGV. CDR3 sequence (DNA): TGTGCCAGCAGTTCAACAGGGACCTATGGCTACACCTTC. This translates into CASSSTGTYGYTF. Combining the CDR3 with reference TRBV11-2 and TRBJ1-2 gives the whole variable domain EAGVAQSPRYKIIEKRQSVAFWCNPISGHATLYWYQQILGQGPKLLIQFQNNGVVDDSQLPKDRFSAERLKGVDSTLKIQPAKLEDSAVYLCASSSTGTYGYTFGSGTRLTVV.

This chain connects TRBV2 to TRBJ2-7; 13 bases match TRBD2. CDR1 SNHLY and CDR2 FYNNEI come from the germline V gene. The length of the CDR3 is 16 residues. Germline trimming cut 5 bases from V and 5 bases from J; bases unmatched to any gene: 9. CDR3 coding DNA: TGTGCCAGCAGTCCCTTCACTAGCGGGAGGGTTAACGAGCAGTACTTC. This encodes CASSPFTSGRVNEQYF.